Shown below are 20 T cell receptor beta chains from a single sample sequenced in a study of radiation and T cells in renal cell carcinoma. Time point meaning: blood 4 weeks post-SBRT, at nephrectomy. Stated treatment: 15 Gy SBRT to primary tumor, nephrectomy 4 weeks later. Using immunoSEQ multiplex PCR, the repertoire was profiled, and TCRdb retains in-frame clones only, with some absent. The sample carries around 99,000 clones, 84% recorded once. The sequences come from blood, collected from a patient whose treatment included radiotherapy and nephrectomy. The receptors stem from a man aged 55 to 70 with renal cell carcinoma.

V and J are TRBV7-8 and TRBJ2-3; D call uncertain. V was clipped by 2 bases and J by 2 bases, with 26 bases between them. Per the germline V gene, CDR1 is SGHVS and CDR2 is FQNEAQ. The CDR3 totals 20 residues. CDR3 sequence reads: CASSLSPHASKGEFTDTQYF. Here the CDR3 DNA reads TGTGCCAGCAGCTTATCCCCCCATGCATCTAAAGGAGAGTTCACAGATACGCAGTATTTT.

Sample share makes this clone medium-sized (0.01 to 0.1%). The J gene is TRBJ1-2, the V gene TRBV28; 7 bases align to TRBD1. Germline lookup yields CDR1 MDHEN and CDR2 SYDVKM. J was trimmed by 5 bases and V by 4 bases; bases with no gene match: 10. The CDR3 is 15 residues long. The CDR3 DNA reads TGTGCCAGCAGTTCCTCGGGACAGTTAATATATGGCTACACCTTC. Protein: CASSSSGQLIYGYTF.

The chain has TRBV25-1 and TRBJ2-3; tentative D call: TRBD1 (6 bases). V lost 4 bases to trimming and J lost 3 bases, with 11 bases between them. The germline CDR1 and CDR2 sequences are MGHDK and SYGVNS. This CDR3 contains 14 residues. The CDR3 sequence is CASSVQGVTDTQYF. Here the CDR3 DNA reads TGTGCCAGCAGTGTACAGGGTGTAACAGATACGCAGTATTTT.

The V call is TRBV7-6, the J call TRBJ2-7; D is ambiguous. Trimming removed 0 bases at V and 2 bases at J, with 5 bases between. Germline values: CDR1 SGHVS, CDR2 FNYEAQ. This CDR3 is 13 amino acids long. The CDR3 is CASSLAQTYEQYF. CDR3 DNA: TGTGCCAGCAGCTTAGCCCAGACCTACGAGCAGTACTTC.

The rearrangement links TRBV19 to TRBJ2-2; 10 bases match TRBD2. The V segment lost 3 bases and the J segment 5 bases; nucleotides outside the gene matches: 9. In germline, CDR1 is LNHDA, CDR2 SQIVND (reference sequence). The CDR3 spans 17 residues. The DNA of the CDR3 is TGTGCCAGTAGTATTCAAGCGGGAGGGCCGGGGACCGGGGAGCTGTTTTTT. It encodes CASSIQAGGPGTGELFF.

The V and J genes are TRBV21-1 and TRBJ1-2. TRBV21-1 counts as a pseudogene. The CDR3 totals 12 residues. This CDR3 is CAIPTEVLGYTF. The CDR3 DNA follows: TGTGCCATCCCCACGGAGGTTCTAGGCTACACCTTC.

The chain uses TRBV5-1 and TRBJ1-1; no definite D call. V dropped 4 bases and J dropped 7 bases, with 11 bases sitting between them. This CDR3 contains 12 residues. In germline, CDR1 is SGHRS, CDR2 YFSETQ. The CDR3 DNA sequence: TGCGCCAGCAGCCCAGCACGCGGTGAAGCTTTCTTT. Translating gives CASSPARGEAFF.

This chain connects TRBV7-9 to TRBJ2-2; D call uncertain. The germline V gene has CDR1 SEHNR and CDR2 FQNEAQ (reference sequence). Deletions cut 2 bases from V and 0 bases from J, with 19 bases between. The CDR3 totals 19 residues. The CDR3 nucleotides are TGTGCCAGCAGCTTAAATCCCCCCTCCTTTATAGCGAACACCGGGGAGCTGTTTTTT. This gives the protein CASSLNPPSFIANTGELFF.

This clone was seen once. This chain connects TRBV2 to TRBJ2-7; perhaps TRBD2 as D (5 bases). The CDR3 loop spans 14 amino acids. Germline CDR1 reads SNHLY; CDR2 reads FYNNEI. V was trimmed by 0 bases and J by 1 base, leaving 7 bases between them. The CDR3 bases are TGTGCCAGCAGTGAAGCACCGGGGTCCTACGAGCAGTACTTC. Its protein is CASSEAPGSYEQYF.

V is TRBV6-1 and J is TRBJ2-3; D not certain. Germline CDR1 is MNHNS and CDR2 is SASEGT. This CDR3 has 13 amino acids. V was shortened by 6 bases and J by 1 base, with 8 bases between the two germline ends. CDR3 region: CASSEVGTDTQYF. The DNA for the CDR3 is TGTGCCAGCAGCGAGGTTGGCACAGATACGCAGTATTTT.

The rearrangement joins TRBV11-1 to TRBJ1-2; D gene unclear. V was clipped by 5 bases and J by 1 base, with 8 bases between them. CDR3 length: 13 residues. Germline CDR1 is SGHAT and CDR2 is FQDESV (reference sequence). CDR3 DNA: TGTGCCAGCAGCCCCCTGATTAACTATGGCTACACCTTC. It yields the protein CASSPLINYGYTF.

This chain connects TRBV9 to TRBJ2-3; D uncertain. The CDR3 length is 15 residues. Germline V lookup: CDR1 SGDLS, CDR2 YYNGEE. Trimming shortened V by 4 bases and J by 0 bases, and 12 bases separated the two germline ends. CDR3 sequence reads: CASSLLGRSTDTQYF. In DNA form, the CDR3 reads TGTGCCAGCAGCCTTCTGGGCCGAAGCACAGATACGCAGTATTTT. Full variable domain (outside the CDR3, taken from reference TRBV9 and TRBJ2-3): DSGVTQTPKHLITATGQRVTLRCSPRSGDLSVYWYQQSLDQGLQFLIQYYNGEERAKGNILERFSAQQFPDLHSELNLSSLELGDSALYFCASSLLGRSTDTQYFGPGTRLTVL.

This chain uses TRBV6-5 with TRBJ2-6; D ambiguous. Deletions cut 4 bases from V and 2 bases from J, with 12 bases between. The germline CDR1 and CDR2 sequences are MNHEY and SVGAGI. The CDR3 consists of 16 residues. The CDR3 DNA sequence: TGTGCCAGCAGTTTCCCACTCGGTACTGGGGCCAACGTCCTGACTTTC. This sequence encodes CASSFPLGTGANVLTF.

This chain connects TRBV4-2 to TRBJ2-2; 8 bases align to TRBD2. Trimming at V came to 4 bases and at J to 2 bases, leaving 12 bases not matched to a gene. This CDR3 contains 18 residues. Germline CDR1 and CDR2: LGHNA and YNFKEQ. The CDR3 nucleotides are TGTGCCAGCAGCCGATCAGGCCGGGGGGGTCTAAACACCGGGGAGCTGTTTTTT. Amino acids: CASSRSGRGGLNTGELFF.

The genes are TRBV15 and TRBJ2-1; unclear D gene. With 2 bases removed from V and 7 bases from J, the gap between germline ends came to 12 bases. The germline CDR1 and CDR2 sequences are LNHNV and YYDKDF (reference sequence). This CDR3 region has 14 residues. CDR3 loop: CATSRPDGINEQFF. The CDR3 bases are TGTGCCACCAGCAGACCGGACGGAATAAATGAGCAGTTCTTC.

This chain connects TRBV27 to TRBJ2-1, with no clear D. This CDR3 is built from 11 residues. The V gene lost 5 bases and the J gene lost 4 bases, with 3 bases spanning the gap. Germline V gives CDR1 MNHEY, CDR2 SMNVEV (reference sequence). The CDR3 DNA sequence: TGTGCCAGCAGTGCATACAATGAGCAGTTCTTC. It translates to CASSAYNEQFF.

The V and J genes are TRBV18 and TRBJ2-1; D not certain. The CDR3 is 14 amino acids. The V end lost 3 bases, the J end lost 8 bases, and 14 bases lay between the germline ends. Germline CDR1 KGHSH, CDR2 LQKENI. The CDR3 DNA reads as TGTGCCAGCTCACCGGTCCGAGCTAGGGATGAGCAGTTCTTC. It encodes CASSPVRARDEQFF. Supplemented by reference TRBV18 and TRBJ2-1, the full variable domain reads NAGVMQNPRHLVRRRGQEARLRCSPMKGHSHVYWYRQLPEEGLKFMVYLQKENIIDESGMPKERFSAEFPKEGPSILRIQQVVRGDSAAYFCASSPVRARDEQFFGPGTRLTVL.

The chain couples TRBV6-1 to TRBJ1-5; no reliable D call. CDR3 length: 14 residues. Trimming cost V 4 bases and J 1 base, with 8 bases left between them. The V gene's germline CDR1 is MNHNS and CDR2 SASEGT. CDR3 sequence (DNA): TGTGCCAGCAGTGTGGACGGGAGCAATCAGCCCCAGCATTTT. It translates to CASSVDGSNQPQHF.

The genes are TRBV29-1 and TRBJ2-1; D could derive from TRBD1 or TRBD2 (5 bases each). The germline gives CDR1 SQVTM, CDR2 ANQGSEA. Trimming stripped 4 bases from V and 5 bases from J, with 12 bases between. There are 13 residues in the CDR3. The CDR3, as DNA: TGCAGCGTTGCTAGGGACGTCGACAATGAGCAGTTCTTC. It encodes CSVARDVDNEQFF.

V gene TRBV27 combines with J gene TRBJ2-2; D is perhaps TRBD2 (5 bases). The length of the CDR3 is 16 residues. The germline CDR1 and CDR2 sequences are MNHEY and SMNVEV (reference sequence). V lost 6 bases, J lost 2 bases, and 16 bases lay in between. The CDR3 spells CASSYLRGRNTGELFF. CDR3 in DNA: TGTGCCAGCAGCTACCTGCGTGGGAGAAACACCGGGGAGCTGTTTTTT.